Listed here is a single TCR beta chain. Its antigen is currently unknown. Coculture of the mixed lymphocyte reaction cells took place at 37 degrees C and lasted six to seven days. These data originate in a study of siplizumab effects on memory and regulatory T cells. In the study overall: Paired mixed lymphocyte reactions used siplizumab at approximately 1 ug/mL or no drug.

The assay was immunoSEQ multiplex PCR, and TCRdb's table has in-frame clones only and misses some. Among approximately 15,000 clones listed, approximately 45% were seen once. Study observations and caveats: It seemed that naive T cells were more diverse than memory cells and were major contributors to the alloresponse. Significantly reduced by siplizumab was the cumulative frequency of alloreactive sequences, namely those traceable to unstimulated CD4+ memory cells.

This CDR3 contains 13 residues. Germline V gene lookup returns CDR1 SQVTM and CDR2 ANQGSEA. V lost 7 bases and J lost 0; bases outside the gene matches: 6. The receptor comes from a human donor in good health; the cells came from an allogeneic mixed lymphocyte reaction. Some clones in this sample may be carry-over from other donors' samples. The V call is TRBV29-1, the J call TRBJ2-7, with 7 bases identical to TRBD2. Sequencing input: CFSE-low (dividing) CD4+ T cells sorted from an allogeneic mixed lymphocyte reaction. Here the CDR3 DNA reads TGCAGCGCACGACTAGCCAACTCCTACGAGCAGTACTTC. Translated, it gives CSARLANSYEQYF.